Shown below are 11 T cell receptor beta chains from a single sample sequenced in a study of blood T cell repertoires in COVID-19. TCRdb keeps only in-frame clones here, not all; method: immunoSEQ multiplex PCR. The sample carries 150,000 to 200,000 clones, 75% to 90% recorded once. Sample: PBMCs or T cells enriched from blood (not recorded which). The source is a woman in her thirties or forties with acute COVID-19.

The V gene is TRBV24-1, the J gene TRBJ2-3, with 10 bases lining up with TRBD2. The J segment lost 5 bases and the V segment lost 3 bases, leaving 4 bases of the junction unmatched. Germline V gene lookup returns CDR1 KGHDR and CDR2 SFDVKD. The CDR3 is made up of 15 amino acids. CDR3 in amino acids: CATSDQRGGLDTQYF. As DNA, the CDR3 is TGTGCCACCAGTGATCAGCGGGGGGGCTTAGATACGCAGTATTTT.

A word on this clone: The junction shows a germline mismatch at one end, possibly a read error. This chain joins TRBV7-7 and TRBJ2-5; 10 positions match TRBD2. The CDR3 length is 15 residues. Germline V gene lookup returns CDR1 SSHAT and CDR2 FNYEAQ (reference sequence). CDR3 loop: CASSLGGLAQETQYF. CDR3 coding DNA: TGTGCTAGCAGCTTAGGGGGACTAGCGCAAGAGACCCAGTACTTC.

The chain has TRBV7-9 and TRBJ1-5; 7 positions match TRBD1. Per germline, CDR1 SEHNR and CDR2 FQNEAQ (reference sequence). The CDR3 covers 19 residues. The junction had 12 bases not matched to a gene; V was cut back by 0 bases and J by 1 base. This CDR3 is CASSLASTGLGISNQPQHF. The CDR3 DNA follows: TGTGCCAGCAGCTTAGCCTCGACAGGGCTGGGGATAAGCAATCAGCCCCAGCATTTT.

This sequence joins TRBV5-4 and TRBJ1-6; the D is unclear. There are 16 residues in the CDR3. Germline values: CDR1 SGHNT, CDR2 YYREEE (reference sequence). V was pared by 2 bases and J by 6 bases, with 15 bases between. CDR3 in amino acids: CASSFDLRGSNSPLHF. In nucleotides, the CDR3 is TGTGCCAGCAGCTTCGACCTGCGGGGTAGTAATTCACCCCTCCACTTT.

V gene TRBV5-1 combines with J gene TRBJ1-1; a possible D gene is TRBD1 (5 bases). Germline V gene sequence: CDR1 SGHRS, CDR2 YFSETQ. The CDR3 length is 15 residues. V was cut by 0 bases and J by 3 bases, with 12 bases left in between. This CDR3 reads CASSLGPLGDTEAFF. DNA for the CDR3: TGCGCCAGCAGCTTGGGACCCCTAGGGGACACTGAAGCTTTCTTT.

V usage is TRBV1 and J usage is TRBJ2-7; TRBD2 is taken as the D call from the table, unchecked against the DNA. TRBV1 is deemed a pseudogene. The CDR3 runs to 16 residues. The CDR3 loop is CTSSQEILAGEFEQYF. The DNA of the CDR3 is TGCACCAGCAGCCAAGAAATCCTGGCGGGAGAGTTCGAGCAGTACTTC.

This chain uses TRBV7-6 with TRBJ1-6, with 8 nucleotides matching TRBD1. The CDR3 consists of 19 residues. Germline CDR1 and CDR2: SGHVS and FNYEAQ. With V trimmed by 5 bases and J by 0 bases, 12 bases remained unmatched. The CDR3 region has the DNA TGTGCCAGCAGCAAGGACAGGGAGCGGGTAAGCTCCTATAATTCACCCCTCCACTTT. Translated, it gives CASSKDRERVSSYNSPLHF. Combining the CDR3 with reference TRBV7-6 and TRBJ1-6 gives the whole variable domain GAGVSQSPRYKVTKRGQDVALRCDPISGHVSLYWYRQALGQGPEFLTYFNYEAQQDKSGLPNDRFSAERPEGSISTLTIQRTEQRDSAMYRCASSKDRERVSSYNSPLHFGNGTRLTVT.

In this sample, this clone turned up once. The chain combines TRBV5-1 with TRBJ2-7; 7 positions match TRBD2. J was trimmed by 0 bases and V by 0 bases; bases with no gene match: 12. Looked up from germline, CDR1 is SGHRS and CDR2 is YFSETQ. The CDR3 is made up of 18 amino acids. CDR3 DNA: TGCGCCAGCAGCTTGGCAGGGCTAGCGGACGTAACCTCCTACGAGCAGTACTTC. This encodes CASSLAGLADVTSYEQYF.

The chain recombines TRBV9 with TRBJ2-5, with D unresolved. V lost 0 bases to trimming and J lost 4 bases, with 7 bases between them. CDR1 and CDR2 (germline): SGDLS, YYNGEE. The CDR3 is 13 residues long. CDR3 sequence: CASSVVPGETQYF. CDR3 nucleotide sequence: TGTGCCAGCAGCGTAGTACCAGGAGAGACCCAGTACTTC.

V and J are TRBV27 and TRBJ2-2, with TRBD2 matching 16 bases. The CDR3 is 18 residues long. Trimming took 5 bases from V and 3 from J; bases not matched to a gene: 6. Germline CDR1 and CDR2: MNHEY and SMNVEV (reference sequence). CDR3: CASSTGLAGGKDTGELFF. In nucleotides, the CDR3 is TGTGCCAGCAGTACGGGACTAGCGGGGGGGAAGGACACCGGGGAGCTGTTTTTT.

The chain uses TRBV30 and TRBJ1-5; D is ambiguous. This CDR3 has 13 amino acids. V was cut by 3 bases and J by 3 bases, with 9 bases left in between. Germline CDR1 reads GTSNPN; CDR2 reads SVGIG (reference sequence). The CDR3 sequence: CAWRRTDNQPQHF. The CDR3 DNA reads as TGTGCCTGGAGGAGGACTGACAATCAGCCCCAGCATTTT.